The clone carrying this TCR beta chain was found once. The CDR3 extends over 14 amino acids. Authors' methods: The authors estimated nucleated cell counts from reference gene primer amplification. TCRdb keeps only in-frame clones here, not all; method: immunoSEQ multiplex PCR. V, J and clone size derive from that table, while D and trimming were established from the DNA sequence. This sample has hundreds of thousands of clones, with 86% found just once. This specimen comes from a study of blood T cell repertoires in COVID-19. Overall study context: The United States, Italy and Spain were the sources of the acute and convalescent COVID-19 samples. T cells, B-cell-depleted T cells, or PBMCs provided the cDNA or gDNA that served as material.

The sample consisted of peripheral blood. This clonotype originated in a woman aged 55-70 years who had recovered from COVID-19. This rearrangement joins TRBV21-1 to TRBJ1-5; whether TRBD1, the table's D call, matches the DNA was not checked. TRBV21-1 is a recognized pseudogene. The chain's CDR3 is CASSPGTVVQPQHF. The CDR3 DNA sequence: TGTGCCAGCAGCCCCGGGACAGTAGTGCAGCCCCAGCATTTT.